A selection of T cell receptor beta chains follows, all from one sample in a study of cytomegalovirus exposure and HLA in healthy donors. The repertoire was sequenced with immunoSEQ multiplex PCR; TCRdb's copy has only in-frame clones and lacks some. The data show about 150,000 clones, with about four fifths seen just once and approximately 6% held by the top ten. Specimen: PBMCs. The receptor source for this set is a man under 40 in good health and CMV-seropositive. Both conserved end residues are part of each CDR3. D genes are given only for firm matches. Expanded clones are given a class, and other clones once, few, many or no size at all.

clone_size	v_call	d_call	j_call	cdr3_nt	cdr3_aa
.	TRBV4-3	.	TRBJ2-3	TGCGCCAGCAGCCAAGCCCCCGGGGTACCAGATACGCAGTATTTT	CASSQAPGVPDTQYF
.	TRBV25-1	.	TRBJ1-1	TGTGCCAGCAGTGAATCTATGAACACTGAAGCTTTCTTT	CASSESMNTEAFF
.	TRBV12-5	.	TRBJ1-2	TGTGCTAGTGGTTTGGTCCGAAGGACGGGGGGCGCGAATGGCTACACCTTC	CASGLVRRTGGANGYTF
.	TRBV4-3	.	TRBJ2-2	TGCGCCAGCAGCCGATTACAGGGAAGTACTACCGGGGAGCTGTTTTTT	CASSRLQGSTTGELFF
.	TRBV5-6	TRBD1	TRBJ1-5	TGTGCCAGCAGCTTGGGGTACAGGGGTGGTCAGCCCCAGCATTTT	CASSLGYRGGQPQHF
.	TRBV4-1	TRBD2	TRBJ2-2	TGCGCCAGCAGTCTTCTAGCGGGATCCACCGGGGAGCTGTTTTTT	CASSLLAGSTGELFF
.	TRBV11-2	TRBD2	TRBJ2-5	TGTGCCAGCAGCTTTACCTCGACTAGCGGGAGGATCAGAGAGACCCAGTACTTC	CASSFTSTSGRIRETQYF
.	TRBV28	TRBD1	TRBJ2-3	TGTGCCAGCAGCAGGGACAGGGTCACAGATACGCAGTATTTT	CASSRDRVTDTQYF
.	TRBV2	TRBD2	TRBJ2-5	TGTGCCAGCGGGCGGGGGGAGACCCAGTACTTC	CASGRGETQYF
.	TRBV28	TRBD1	TRBJ2-7	TGTGCCAGCAGTTTAGGGCAGGGGGCCTCCTACGAGCAGTACTTC	CASSLGQGASYEQYF
.	TRBV5-6	TRBD2	TRBJ2-3	TGTGCCAGCAGCTTTTTAGCGGGAGCGACAGATACGCAGTATTTT	CASSFLAGATDTQYF
.	TRBV7-9	TRBD2	TRBJ2-3	TGTGCCAGCAGCCGGATAGCGGGGAACACAGATACGCAGTATTTT	CASSRIAGNTDTQYF
.	TRBV2	.	TRBJ2-1	TGTGCCAGCAGGGAAATACTAGCTGGTTCCTACAATGAGCAGTTCTTC	CASREILAGSYNEQFF
once	TRBV7-9	TRBD1	TRBJ2-3	TGTGCCAGCAGCTTAGCGGGGACAGGAACAGATACGCAGTATTTT	CASSLAGTGTDTQYF
.	TRBV6-4	.	TRBJ2-7	TGTGCCAGCAGGACTTGGGAGGCCCGGCCTCCCTACTACGAGCAGTACTTC	CASRTWEARPPYYEQYF
.	TRBV18	.	TRBJ1-1	TGTGCCAGCTCATCGATACTTAACACTGAAGCTTTCTTT	CASSSILNTEAFF
.	TRBV29-1	TRBD1	TRBJ1-4	TGCAGCGTTGAAGTGGGGACAGGGGGTCCAACTAATGAAAAACTGTTTTTT	CSVEVGTGGPTNEKLFF
once	TRBV7-2	TRBD2	TRBJ2-5	TGTGCCAGCAGCTTAGACGCGGGAGTTGTCCAGTACTTC	CASSLDAGVVQYF
.	TRBV28	TRBD1	TRBJ2-2	TGTGCCCCCTTCCGGGACAGGGGGAACGGCGGGGAGCTGTTTTTT	CAPFRDRGNGGELFF
.	TRBV6-5	.	TRBJ2-7	TGTGCCAGCAGGGCCCGGGAGTCCGGGTACGAGCAGTACTTC	CASRARESGYEQYF
.	TRBV5-1	TRBD1	TRBJ1-4	TGCGCCAGCAGCCTTGCTCCGGGACAGGGTAATGAAAAACTGTTTTTT	CASSLAPGQGNEKLFF
few	TRBV6-5	TRBD1	TRBJ1-4	TGTGCCAGCAGTTTCGGACAGGGGAATGAAAAACTGTTTTTT	CASSFGQGNEKLFF
.	TRBV6-5	.	TRBJ1-1	TGTGCCAGCAGTTATTCGCGGGTAAACACTGAAGCTTTCTTT	CASSYSRVNTEAFF
.	TRBV5-4	TRBD2	TRBJ2-7	TGTGCCAGCAGCTTGGGTTATAGCGGGGGATACGAGCAGTACTTC	CASSLGYSGGYEQYF
.	TRBV28	TRBD2	TRBJ2-3	TGTGCCAGCAGTCAGCCGGGACTAGCGGGGGGGCAGACGCAGTATTTT	CASSQPGLAGGQTQYF
.	TRBV7-2	TRBD1	TRBJ2-1	TGTGCCAGCAGCCGGGACAGGGGGCAGATCAATGAGCAGTTCTTC	CASSRDRGQINEQFF
.	TRBV4-1	TRBD1	TRBJ2-3	TGCGCCAGCAGCCTGGGAAGGACAGGGGGCACAGATACGCAGTATTTT	CASSLGRTGGTDTQYF
.	TRBV4-1	TRBD1	TRBJ1-6	TGCGCCAGCAGCCGACAGGGCTCCTATAATTCACCCCTCCACTTT	CASSRQGSYNSPLHF
.	TRBV4-2	TRBD1	TRBJ2-7	TGTGCCAGCAGCCAAGGTGTCCGGGACAGAGCCTACGAGCAGTACTTC	CASSQGVRDRAYEQYF
.	TRBV23-1	.	TRBJ2-7	TGCGCCAGCAGTCAACAGGGGACGCAGTTTCCCGAGCAGTACTTC	CASSQQGTQFPEQYF
once	TRBV7-2	TRBD2	TRBJ2-3	TGTGCCAGCAGCGTGACCGGGACTACTCCAGATACGCAGTATTTT	CASSVTGTTPDTQYF
.	TRBV5-1	.	TRBJ2-3	TGCGCCAGCAGCTTGGTGGGCGGGGCAGATACGCAGTATTTT	CASSLVGGADTQYF
.	TRBV6-5	TRBD1	TRBJ2-2	TGTGCCAGCAGTCAACAGGGGTCGGGCACCGGGGAGCTGTTTTTT	CASSQQGSGTGELFF
.	TRBV5-6	.	TRBJ1-4	TGTGCCAGCTCTTACGGGACATCTAATGAAAAACTGTTTTTT	CASSYGTSNEKLFF
.	TRBV10-3	.	TRBJ1-4	TGTGCCATCAGTGAGAATGGACAGTCAACTAATGAAAAACTGTTTTTT	CAISENGQSTNEKLFF
.	TRBV5-5	.	TRBJ2-1	TGTGCCAGCAGCTCCCTGTGGACCGGAGGGGTATACAATGAGCAGTTCTTC	CASSSLWTGGVYNEQFF
.	TRBV15	TRBD2	TRBJ2-5	TGTGCCACCAGCAGAGTGAGCGGGGGGCCTCTCGTCCAGTACTTC	CATSRVSGGPLVQYF
few	TRBV4-1	.	TRBJ1-1	TGCGCCAGCAGCCAGCAGGGGATGAACACTGAAGCTTTCTTT	CASSQQGMNTEAFF